Listed here is a single T cell receptor (beta chain). V gave up 3 bases and J gave up 5 bases, with 9 bases separating them. This CDR3 region has 13 residues. Germline lookup yields CDR1 WSHSY and CDR2 SAAADI. The repertoire was sequenced with immunoSEQ multiplex PCR; TCRdb's copy has only in-frame clones and lacks some. The repertoire has 35,000 to 50,000 clones, around 94% of them found once; the top ten carry under 2%. The data were obtained in a study of T cells in tuberculosis. About the research overall: This South African cohort compared adolescents with or without latent tuberculosis against adults with active tuberculosis.

The TCR comes from a donor aged 5-35 years with latent tuberculosis or without tuberculosis infection. Some clones in this sample may be carry-over from other donors' samples. Sequenced input: PBMCs. This chain uses TRBV10-2 with TRBJ2-3; perhaps TRBD1 as D (5 bases). This chain's CDR3 is CASSDRARDTQYF. The CDR3 nucleotides are TGCGCCAGCAGTGACAGGGCGCGAGATACGCAGTATTTT.